What follows is one TCR beta chain and its context. Its antigen remains unidentified. The protocol was immunoSEQ multiplex PCR, while the TCRdb copy is restricted to in-frame clones and leaves out a portion. The table shows tens of thousands of clones, with roughly 73% occurring only once. The sample is drawn from a study of early stage breast cancer tumors. Study-level information: Of some 17 invasive breast tumors, about twelve were hormone receptor-positive, HER2-negative. Invasive lobular carcinomas made up four of 12 ER+/PR+/HER2- tumors.

Notes on the study in general: Comparing each tissue with blood distinguished tumor from normal in about 85% of the 16 patients.

The germline CDR1 and CDR2 sequences are MNHNS and SASEGT. Trimming stripped 2 bases from V and 4 bases from J, with 6 bases between. CDR3 size: 12 residues. The J gene is TRBJ2-7, the V gene TRBV6-1; D is unclear. Sequenced sample: blood. This clonotype was sampled from a person aged 35 to 50 with breast cancer. This CDR3 is CASSELYYEQYF. The CDR3 DNA reads as TGTGCCAGCAGTGAACTCTATTACGAGCAGTACTTC.